This T cell receptor (beta chain) was recovered during a study of identical twins. The CDR3 is 19 residues long. Germline values: CDR1 MNHNS, CDR2 SASEGT. The V segment lost 6 bases and the J segment 2 bases; nucleotides outside the gene matches: 13. Study-wide results and caveats: Within twin pairs, the out-of-frame alpha sequences they shared showed excess low generation probability.

A word on this clonotype: The antigen is unknown.

Unique molecular identifiers were present on the cDNA, which also gained a universal primer site by template switching. Via MiXCR, TCRdb re-called the 5' RACE reads, giving one row per CDR3 protein. The sample contains a few hundred thousand distinct CDR3 sequences, around a tenth of which appear only once. A further study also used this sample, focusing on yellow fever vaccine responses in identical twins. In that study: Reported findings indicate that twins' vaccine T cell responses seemed partially convergent, partially personalized.

The gene calls are TRBV6-1 and TRBJ2-1; 13 nucleotides match TRBD2. The clonotype originates from a young woman in good health. The sequenced sample consisted of PBMCs. This CDR3 is CASRSIGLAGDRAYNEQFF. CDR3 sequence (DNA): TGTGCCAGCAGATCTATAGGACTAGCGGGAGACAGGGCCTACAATGAGCAGTTCTTC.